Here is one TCR beta chain with its context. Its specificity is unknown. The data were taken from a study of shared clonotypes between healthy human individuals. Study context: Sampling drew on donors who were a couple of women and three men aged 18 to 49. The study, taken as a whole, reports: How much donors shared clonotypes was expected to be affected by sequencing depth.

Donation came from healthy HIV-negative adults that had no recent acute infections or vaccinations. PCR replicates from unsorted PBMC used approximately 0.3 ug DNA, and this amount was 25,000 to 35,000 T cell genomes. The protocol was immunoSEQ multiplex PCR, while the TCRdb copy is restricted to in-frame clones and leaves out a portion. The repertoire holds some 490,000 clones, with 81% as singletons. The CDR3 is made up of 15 amino acids. V dropped 10 bases and J dropped 0; count of bases not matched to a gene: 8. Germline loops: CDR1 ENHRY, CDR2 SYGVKD. This sequence was found in a woman aged 40 to 49 in good health. Some clones in this sample may be carry-over from other donors' samples. V is TRBV10-3 and J is TRBJ2-4, with 8 bases identical to TRBD2. The sample consisted of PBMCs. In DNA form, the CDR3 reads TGTGCCACCAACCGGGAGGGGGTAGCCAAAAACATTCAGTACTTC. It specifies CATNREGVAKNIQYF.